The 11 T cell receptor beta chains below come from one sample, sequenced in a study of cytomegalovirus exposure and HLA in healthy donors. The PCR ran on 60 Vbeta and 13 Jbeta primers. Generated by immunoSEQ multiplex PCR, the TCRdb table keeps only in-frame clones and is missing some. The table includes about 160,000 clones, about 72% detected once. Sequenced input: PBMCs. These receptors were collected from a male donor in good health and CMV-seronegative.

The chain has TRBV6-1 and TRBJ1-2; no clear D gene. Germline V CDR1 and CDR2: MNHNS, SASEGT. The V gene lost 2 bases and the J gene lost 4 bases, with 11 bases spanning the gap. This CDR3 comprises 14 residues. The CDR3 DNA reads as TGTGCCAGCAGTGAACCCCCTAATATCTATGGCTACACCTTC. Translating gives CASSEPPNIYGYTF.

The rearrangement joins TRBV29-1 to TRBJ1-2, with 7 positions matching TRBD1. V lost 6 bases, J lost 4 bases, and 5 bases stayed unmatched. The CDR3 contains 12 residues. Germline CDR1 and CDR2: SQVTM and ANQGSEA. The DNA of the CDR3 is TGCAGCGTGGAAACAGGGGCCTATGGCTACACCTTC. This sequence encodes CSVETGAYGYTF.

This clone was found once. V gene TRBV7-2 combines with J gene TRBJ1-5; the D is unclear. CDR3 length: 16 amino acids. V gave up 1 base and J gave up 1 base, with 11 bases separating them. The germline V gene has CDR1 SGHTA and CDR2 FQGNSA. The CDR3 coding sequence is TGTGCCAGCAGCTTAGGCGGGGTCGCCAGCAATCAGCCCCAGCATTTT. This sequence encodes CASSLGGVASNQPQHF.

The chain links TRBV19 to TRBJ1-1; a possible D gene is TRBD1 (6 bases). The germline CDR1 and CDR2 sequences are LNHDA and SQIVND (reference sequence). The CDR3 totals 16 residues. V was pared by 9 bases and J by 0 bases, with 20 bases between. CDR3 residues: CASRRGAIALNTEAFF. The CDR3 DNA follows: TGTGCCAGCAGGCGGGGGGCGATCGCCTTGAACACTGAAGCTTTCTTT.

Only one count was recorded for this clone. CDR3 DNA sequence: TGTGCCAGCAGCTTGGGTACTAGCGGGACTACAGATACGCAGTATTTT. Protein: CASSLGTSGTTDTQYF. V is TRBV7-6 and J is TRBJ2-3, with TRBD2 identical over 10 bases. Germline CDR1 and CDR2: SGHVS and FNYEAQ. The trim removed 3 bases at V and 3 bases at J, leaving 6 bases unmatched. The CDR3 runs 16 residues.

The chain has TRBV9 and TRBJ1-6; TRBD1 agrees at 9 bases. This CDR3 has 15 amino acids. The V gene's germline CDR1 is SGDLS and CDR2 YYNGEE. Losses at the gene ends were 3 bases for V and 9 bases for J; bases not matched to a gene: 7. CDR3 protein: CASSASRTGASPLHF. The CDR3 nucleotides are TGTGCCAGCAGCGCAAGTAGGACAGGGGCTTCACCCCTCCACTTT.

V and J are TRBV5-6 and TRBJ1-5, with TRBD1 as a possible D gene (5 bases). The CDR3 runs to 15 residues. The germline gives CDR1 SGHDT, CDR2 YYEEEE. With 0 bases removed from V and 2 bases from J, the gap between germline ends came to 9 bases. The CDR3 reads CASSLGGLGNQPQHF. The DNA for the CDR3 is TGTGCCAGCAGCTTGGGGGGCTTGGGCAATCAGCCCCAGCATTTT.

This sequence joins TRBV6-5 and TRBJ2-7; the match to TRBD1 covers 9 bases. The CDR3 is 13 residues long. CDR1 and CDR2 (germline): MNHEY, SVGAGI. Trimming at V came to 4 bases and at J to 3 bases, leaving 1 base not matched to a gene. CDR3: CASSSDRGYEQYF. DNA for the CDR3: TGTGCCAGCAGTTCGGACAGGGGCTACGAGCAGTACTTC.

The chain couples TRBV4-2 to TRBJ2-1, with 9 nucleotides matching TRBD2. Unmatched junction bases numbered 5, after V lost 0 bases and J lost 2 bases. The CDR3 spans 17 residues. Germline lookup yields CDR1 LGHNA and CDR2 YNFKEQ. The CDR3 DNA reads TGTGCCAGCAGCCAAGATAGTGGCGGGGGGGCCTACAATGAGCAGTTCTTC. Translating it yields CASSQDSGGGAYNEQFF.

The chain recombines TRBV5-1 with TRBJ1-4; 7 bases line up with TRBD1. J gave up 1 base and V 5 bases, and 5 bases lay outside the gene matches. CDR3 size: 15 residues. Germline V gene lookup returns CDR1 SGHRS and CDR2 YFSETQ. CDR3 region: CASRQGPVTNEKLFF. In DNA, the CDR3 is TGCGCCAGCAGACAGGGGCCCGTAACTAATGAAAAACTGTTTTTT.

The CDR3 is CASSYRSLGRGDEQFF. The DNA of the CDR3 is TGTGCCAGCAGTTACCGATCCTTGGGGCGCGGAGATGAGCAGTTCTTC. This rearrangement joins TRBV6-6 to TRBJ2-1; TRBD1 might be the D (5 bases). The CDR3 is 16 amino acids. The V and J ends lost 2 bases and 8 bases respectively, with 19 bases between them. The germline V gene has CDR1 MNHNY and CDR2 SVGAGI (reference sequence).